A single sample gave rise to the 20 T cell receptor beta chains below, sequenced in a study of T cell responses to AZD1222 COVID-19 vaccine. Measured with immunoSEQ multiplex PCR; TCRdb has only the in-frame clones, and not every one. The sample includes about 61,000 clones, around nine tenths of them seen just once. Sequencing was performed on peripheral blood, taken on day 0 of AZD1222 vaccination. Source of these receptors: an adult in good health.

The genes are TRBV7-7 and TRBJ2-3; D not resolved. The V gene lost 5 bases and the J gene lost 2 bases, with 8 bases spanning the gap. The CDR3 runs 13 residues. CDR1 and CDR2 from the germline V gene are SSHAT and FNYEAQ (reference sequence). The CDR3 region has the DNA TGTGCCAGCAGCCTAGGACCCACAGATACGCAGTATTTT. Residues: CASSLGPTDTQYF.

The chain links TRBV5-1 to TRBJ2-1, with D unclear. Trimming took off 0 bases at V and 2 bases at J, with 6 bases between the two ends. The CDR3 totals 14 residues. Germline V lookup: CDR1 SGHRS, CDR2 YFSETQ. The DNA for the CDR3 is TGCGCCAGCAGCTTGGACGGGCCCTACAATGAGCAGTTCTTC. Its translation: CASSLDGPYNEQFF.

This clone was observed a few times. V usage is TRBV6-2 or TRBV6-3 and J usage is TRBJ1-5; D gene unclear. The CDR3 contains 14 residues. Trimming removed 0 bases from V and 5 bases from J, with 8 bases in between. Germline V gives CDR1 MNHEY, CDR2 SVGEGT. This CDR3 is CASSYSDTYQPQHF. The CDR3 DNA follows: TGTGCCAGCAGTTACTCCGACACCTATCAGCCCCAGCATTTT.

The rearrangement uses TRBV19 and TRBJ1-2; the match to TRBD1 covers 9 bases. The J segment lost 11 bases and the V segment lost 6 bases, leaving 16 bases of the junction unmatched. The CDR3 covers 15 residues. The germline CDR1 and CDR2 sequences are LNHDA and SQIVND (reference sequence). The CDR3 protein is CASRDRQGEITPYTF. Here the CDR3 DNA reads TGTGCCAGTAGAGATCGACAGGGGGAGATCACCCCATACACCTTC.

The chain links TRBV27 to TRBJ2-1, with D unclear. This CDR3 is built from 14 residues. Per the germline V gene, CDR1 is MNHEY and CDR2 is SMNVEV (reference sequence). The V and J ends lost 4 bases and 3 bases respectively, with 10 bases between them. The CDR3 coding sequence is TGTGCCAGCAGTTACACTTCCGGCTACAATGAGCAGTTCTTC. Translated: CASSYTSGYNEQFF.

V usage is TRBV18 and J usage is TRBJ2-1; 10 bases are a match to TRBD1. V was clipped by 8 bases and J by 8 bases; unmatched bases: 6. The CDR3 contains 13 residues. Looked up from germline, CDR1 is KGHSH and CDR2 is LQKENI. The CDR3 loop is CASERQGADEQFF. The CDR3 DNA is TGTGCCAGCGAACGACAGGGGGCCGATGAGCAGTTCTTC.

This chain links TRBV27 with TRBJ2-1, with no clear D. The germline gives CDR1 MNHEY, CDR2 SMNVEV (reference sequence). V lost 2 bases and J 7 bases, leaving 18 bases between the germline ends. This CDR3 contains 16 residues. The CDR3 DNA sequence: TGTGCCAGCAGTTTAAGGGTCCTCCAGTCTAATAATGAGCAGTTCTTC. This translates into CASSLRVLQSNNEQFF.

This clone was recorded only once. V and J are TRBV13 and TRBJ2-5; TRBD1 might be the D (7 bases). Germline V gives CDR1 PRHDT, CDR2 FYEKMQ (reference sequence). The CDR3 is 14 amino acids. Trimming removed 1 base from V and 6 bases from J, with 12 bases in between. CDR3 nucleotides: TGTGCCAGCAGCTTAGAAGCAGGGGGGAAGACCCAGTACTTC. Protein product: CASSLEAGGKTQYF.

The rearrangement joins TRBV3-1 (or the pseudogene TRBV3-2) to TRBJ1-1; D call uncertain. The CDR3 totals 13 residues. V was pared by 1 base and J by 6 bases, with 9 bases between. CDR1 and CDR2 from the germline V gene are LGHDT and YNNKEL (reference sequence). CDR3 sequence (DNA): TGTGCCAGCAGCCAAGTAAAAAGGGCTGAAGCTTTCTTT. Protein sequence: CASSQVKRAEAFF.

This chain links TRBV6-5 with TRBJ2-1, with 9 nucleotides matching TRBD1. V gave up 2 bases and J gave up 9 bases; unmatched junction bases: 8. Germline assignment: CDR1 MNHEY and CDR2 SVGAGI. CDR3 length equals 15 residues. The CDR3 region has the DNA TGTGCCAGCAGTTACCTTAGGACAGGGGAAAGTGAGCAGTTCTTC. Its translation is CASSYLRTGESEQFF.

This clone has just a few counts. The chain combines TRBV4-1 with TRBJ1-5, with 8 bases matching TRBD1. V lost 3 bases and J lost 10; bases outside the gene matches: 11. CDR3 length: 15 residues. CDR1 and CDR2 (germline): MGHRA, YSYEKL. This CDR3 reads CASSHHGTGKEPQHF. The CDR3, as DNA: TGCGCCAGCAGCCACCACGGGACAGGTAAAGAACCCCAGCATTTT.

Here the CDR3 reads CASSAQGGRETQYF. CDR3 coding DNA: TGTGCCAGCAGTGCTCAGGGGGGGCGGGAGACCCAGTACTTC. The V and J genes are TRBV2 and TRBJ2-5; either TRBD1 or TRBD2 may fit D (7 bases each). The V end was cut by 4 bases, the J end by 5 bases, with 14 bases between. CDR3 length: 14 residues. The germline gives CDR1 SNHLY, CDR2 FYNNEI.

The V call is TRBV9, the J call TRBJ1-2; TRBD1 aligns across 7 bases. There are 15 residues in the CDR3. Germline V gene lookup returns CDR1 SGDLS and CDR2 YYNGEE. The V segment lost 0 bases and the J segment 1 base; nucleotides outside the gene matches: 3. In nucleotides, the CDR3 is TGTGCCAGCAGCGTAGGGCGGGACAGTAACTATGGCTACACCTTC. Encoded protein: CASSVGRDSNYGYTF.

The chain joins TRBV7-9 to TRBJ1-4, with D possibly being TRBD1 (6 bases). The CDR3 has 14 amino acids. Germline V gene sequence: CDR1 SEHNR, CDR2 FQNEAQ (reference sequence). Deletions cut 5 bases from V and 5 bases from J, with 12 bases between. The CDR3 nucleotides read TGTGCCAGCAGCCTAGGGGGGTACAATGAAAAACTGTTTTTT. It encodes CASSLGGYNEKLFF.

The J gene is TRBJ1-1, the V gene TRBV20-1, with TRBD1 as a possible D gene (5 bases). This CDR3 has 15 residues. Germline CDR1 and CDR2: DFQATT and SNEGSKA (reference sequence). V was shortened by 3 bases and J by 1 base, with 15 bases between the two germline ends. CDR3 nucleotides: TGCAGTGCTAGTACCGGGGCCAAAGCGAACACTGAAGCTTTCTTT. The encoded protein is CSASTGAKANTEAFF.

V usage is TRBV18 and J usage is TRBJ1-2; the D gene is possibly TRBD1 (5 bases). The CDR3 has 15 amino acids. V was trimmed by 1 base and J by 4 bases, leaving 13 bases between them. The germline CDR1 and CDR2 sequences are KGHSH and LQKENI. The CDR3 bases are TGTGCCAGCTCACCACTGTCGCAGGGAGGCTATGGCTACACCTTC. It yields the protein CASSPLSQGGYGYTF.

DNA for the CDR3: TGTGCCAGCAGTTTATGGGGGCGGGAGACCCAGTACTTC. Encoded protein: CASSLWGRETQYF. This chain uses TRBV27 with TRBJ2-5, with D maybe TRBD1 (6 bases). V lost 1 base to trimming and J lost 5 bases, with 8 bases between them. CDR1 and CDR2 (germline): MNHEY, SMNVEV (reference sequence). CDR3 length: 13 amino acids.

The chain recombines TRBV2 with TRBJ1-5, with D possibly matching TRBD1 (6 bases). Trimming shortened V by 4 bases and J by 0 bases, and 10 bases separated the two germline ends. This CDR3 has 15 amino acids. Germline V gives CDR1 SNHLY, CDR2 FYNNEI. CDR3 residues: CASSGTVDSNQPQHF. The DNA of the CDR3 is TGTGCCAGCAGTGGGACAGTGGATAGCAATCAGCCCCAGCATTTT.

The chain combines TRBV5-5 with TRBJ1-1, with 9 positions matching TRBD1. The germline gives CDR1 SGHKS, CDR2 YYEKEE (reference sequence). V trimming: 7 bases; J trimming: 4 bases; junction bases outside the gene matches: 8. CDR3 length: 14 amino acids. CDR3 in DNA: TGTGCCAGCTTCCCCGGGACAGGGCCCACTGAAGCTTTCTTT. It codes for CASFPGTGPTEAFF.

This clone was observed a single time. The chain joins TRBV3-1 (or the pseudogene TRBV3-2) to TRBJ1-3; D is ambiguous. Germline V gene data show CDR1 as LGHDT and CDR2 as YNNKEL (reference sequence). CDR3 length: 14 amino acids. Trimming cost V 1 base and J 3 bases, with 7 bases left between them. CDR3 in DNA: TGTGCCAGCAGCCAAGTCGACGGTGGAAACACCATATATTTT. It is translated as CASSQVDGGNTIYF.